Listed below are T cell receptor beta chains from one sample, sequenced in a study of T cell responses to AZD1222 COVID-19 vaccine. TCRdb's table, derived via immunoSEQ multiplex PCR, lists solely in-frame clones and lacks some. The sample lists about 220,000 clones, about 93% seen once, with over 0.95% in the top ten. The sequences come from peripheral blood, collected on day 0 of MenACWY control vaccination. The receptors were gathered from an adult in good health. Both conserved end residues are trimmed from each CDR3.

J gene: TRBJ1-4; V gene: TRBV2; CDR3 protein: ASSRQGANEKLF
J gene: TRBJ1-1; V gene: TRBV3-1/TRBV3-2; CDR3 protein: ASSPTTAMNTEAF
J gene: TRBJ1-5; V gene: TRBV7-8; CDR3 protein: ASSPDRGRNQPQH
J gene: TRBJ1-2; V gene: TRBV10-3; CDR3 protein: AISEWAEYGYT
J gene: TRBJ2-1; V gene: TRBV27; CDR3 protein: ASSLSHRGGSYNEQF
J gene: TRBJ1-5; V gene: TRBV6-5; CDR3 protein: ASSQGGTGKQPQH
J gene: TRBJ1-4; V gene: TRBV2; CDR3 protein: ASRGRRVLATNEKLF
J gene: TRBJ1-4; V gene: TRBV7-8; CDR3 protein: ASSWRISGEKLF
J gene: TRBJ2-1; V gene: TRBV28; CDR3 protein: ASSLPLAGGHNEQF
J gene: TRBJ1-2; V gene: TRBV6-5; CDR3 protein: ASSQTGVGYT
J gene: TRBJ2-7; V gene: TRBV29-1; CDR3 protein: SANRGNSNEQY
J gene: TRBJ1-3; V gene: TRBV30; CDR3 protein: AWSVSSGNTIY
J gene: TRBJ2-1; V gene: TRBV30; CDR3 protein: ACGQGPYNEQF
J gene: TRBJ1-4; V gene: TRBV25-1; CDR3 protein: ASSPRDRGPEKLF
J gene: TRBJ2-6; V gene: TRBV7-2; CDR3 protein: ASSLGGFTGANVLT
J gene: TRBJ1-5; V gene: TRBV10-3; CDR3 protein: AISGTAGQPQH
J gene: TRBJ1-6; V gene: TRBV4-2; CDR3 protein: ASSQGGEWGSPLH
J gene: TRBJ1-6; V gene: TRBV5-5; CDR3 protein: ASSLVPGSSYNSPLH
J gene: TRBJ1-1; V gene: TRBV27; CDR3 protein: ASTPNPGSPEAF
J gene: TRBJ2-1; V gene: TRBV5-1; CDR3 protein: ASSLVQGSYNEQF
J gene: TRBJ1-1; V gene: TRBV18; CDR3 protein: ASLPGLNTEAF
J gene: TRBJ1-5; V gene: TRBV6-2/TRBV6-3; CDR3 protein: ASSGDLRSMPQH
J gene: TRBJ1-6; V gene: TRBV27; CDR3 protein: ASSLKRNSPLH
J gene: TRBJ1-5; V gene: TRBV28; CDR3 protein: ASSFPQGGNQPQH
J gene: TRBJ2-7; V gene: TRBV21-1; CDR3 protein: ASSKGGPLYEQY
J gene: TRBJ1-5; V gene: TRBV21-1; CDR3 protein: ASSTYHIDSNQPQH
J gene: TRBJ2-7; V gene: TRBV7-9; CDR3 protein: ASSLLQTEAHEQY
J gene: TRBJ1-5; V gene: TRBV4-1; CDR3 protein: ASSQDRVGRGNQPQH
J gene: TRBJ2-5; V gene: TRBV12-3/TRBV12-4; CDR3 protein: ASRPRYQETQY
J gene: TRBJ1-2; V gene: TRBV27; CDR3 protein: ASSPLRGGYT
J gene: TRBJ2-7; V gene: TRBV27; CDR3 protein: ASRPSRGNAYEQY
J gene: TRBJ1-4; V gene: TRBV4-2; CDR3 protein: ASSQPDRGFEKLF
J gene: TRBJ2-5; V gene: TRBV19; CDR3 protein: ASSMGWGIQETQY
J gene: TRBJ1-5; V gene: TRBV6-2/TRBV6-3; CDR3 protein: ASSAGRDRGPNFNQPQH
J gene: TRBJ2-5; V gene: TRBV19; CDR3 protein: ASSLLGLAGEETQY
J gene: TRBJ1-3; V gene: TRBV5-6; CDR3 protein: ASSLGMGGSAV
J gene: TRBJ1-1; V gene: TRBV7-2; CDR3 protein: ASSLAAGTAF
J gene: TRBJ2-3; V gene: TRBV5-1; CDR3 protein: ASSLFRGSTDTQY
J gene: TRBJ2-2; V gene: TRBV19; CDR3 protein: ASSAQLNTGELF
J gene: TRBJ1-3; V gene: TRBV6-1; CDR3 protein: ASGAALSSGNTIY
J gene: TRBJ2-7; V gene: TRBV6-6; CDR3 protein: ASSPSGGGPYEQY
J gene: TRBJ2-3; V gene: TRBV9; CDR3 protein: ASSVFSGADTQY
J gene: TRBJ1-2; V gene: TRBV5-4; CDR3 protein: ASSLRGGYGYT
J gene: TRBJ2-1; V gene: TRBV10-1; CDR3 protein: ASSSARRDEQF
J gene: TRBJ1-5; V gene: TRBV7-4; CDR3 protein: ASSSTGTVENQPQH
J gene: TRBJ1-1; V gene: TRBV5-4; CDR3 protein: ASSLQGGIEAF